These T cell receptor beta chains were read from a single sample in a study of cytomegalovirus exposure and HLA in healthy donors. Assay used: immunoSEQ multiplex PCR; TCRdb lists only in-frame clones, some missing. The table records 100,000 to 150,000 clones, 65% to 75% of them present only once. The sample taken for sequencing was PBMCs. Source of these receptors: a man between 40 and 49 years old in good health and CMV-seropositive. CDR3s include the opening cysteine and the closing phenylalanine or tryptophan. The D gene is left open where the match is weak. Size tells how often a clone was seen (once, few, many) or the class of an expanded clone, and some rows leave it out.

d_call,v_call,j_call,clone_size,cdr3_aa,cdr3_nt
TRBD1,TRBV2,TRBJ2-7,.,CASRPGQGEQYF,TGTGCCAGCAGGCCGGGACAGGGAGAGCAGTACTTC
.,TRBV25-1,TRBJ1-5,.,CASSGGGGLSNQPQHF,TGTGCCAGCAGCGGGGGGGGAGGTCTGAGCAATCAGCCCCAGCATTTT
.,TRBV28,TRBJ1-2,.,CASSSARGTYGYTF,TGTGCCAGCAGTTCTGCCCGGGGGACGTATGGCTACACCTTC
.,TRBV5-6,TRBJ2-5,.,CASSLRYQETQYF,TGTGCCAGCAGCCTAAGATACCAAGAGACCCAGTACTTC
.,TRBV7-9,TRBJ1-1,.,CASSPTTGRNTEAFF,TGTGCCAGCAGCCCGACGACAGGCAGGAACACTGAAGCTTTCTTT
TRBD1,TRBV19,TRBJ2-3,.,CASPAPGQGGTDTQYF,TGTGCCAGCCCAGCGCCGGGACAGGGGGGCACAGATACGCAGTATTTT
TRBD1,TRBV5-6,TRBJ2-7,.,CASSLRDRGLEQYF,TGTGCCAGCAGCTTGAGGGACAGGGGCTTAGAGCAGTACTTC
.,TRBV11-2,TRBJ2-3,.,CASSSLGRSGTDTQYF,TGTGCCAGCAGCTCGCTGGGGCGGTCGGGCACAGATACGCAGTATTTT
.,TRBV19,TRBJ1-1,.,CASSISRMNTEAFF,TGTGCCAGTAGTATTTCGAGGATGAACACTGAAGCTTTCTTT
TRBD2,TRBV29-1,TRBJ2-3,.,CSAGADTQYF,TGCAGTGCGGGGGCAGATACGCAGTATTTT
.,TRBV19,TRBJ2-2,.,CASSVRGYTGELFF,TGTGCCAGTAGCGTCAGGGGATATACCGGGGAGCTGTTTTTT
.,TRBV5-5,TRBJ2-1,.,CASILDSSYNEQFF,TGTGCCAGCATCCTGGACAGCTCCTACAATGAGCAGTTCTTC
.,TRBV7-2,TRBJ1-3,.,CASSLDQKNTIYF,TGTGCCAGCAGCTTAGACCAGAAAAACACCATATATTTT
.,TRBV27,TRBJ1-3,few,CASSSWVGGAYGNTIYF,TGTGCCAGCAGTTCCTGGGTGGGAGGGGCATATGGAAACACCATATATTTT
.,TRBV5-4,TRBJ2-7,few,CASSPSAGAGEQYF,TGTGCCAGCAGCCCAAGTGCGGGGGCGGGGGAGCAGTACTTC
TRBD1,TRBV7-9,TRBJ1-4,few,CASSLSRGLIEKLFF,TGTGCCAGCAGCTTGTCCAGGGGGCTTATTGAAAAACTGTTTTTT
TRBD1,TRBV4-1,TRBJ1-1,.,CASSLPDRLHTEAFF,TGCGCCAGCAGCCTTCCGGACAGGCTGCACACTGAAGCTTTCTTT
.,TRBV5-5,TRBJ1-2,few,CASSLSGGRKNYGYTF,TGTGCCAGCAGCTTGTCCGGCGGCAGAAAAAACTATGGCTACACCTTC
TRBD1,TRBV6-1,TRBJ1-5,.,CASYETGGNQPQHF,TGTGCCAGCTATGAGACAGGGGGCAATCAGCCCCAGCATTTT
.,TRBV28,TRBJ2-7,.,CASRATVFYEQYF,TGTGCCAGCAGAGCCACAGTATTCTACGAGCAGTACTTC
.,TRBV7-6,TRBJ2-1,.,CASSSGTQTYNEQFF,TGTGCCAGCAGTTCCGGGACTCAGACCTACAATGAGCAGTTCTTC
.,TRBV2,TRBJ2-3,.,CASSVQNQGGADTQYF,TGTGCCAGCAGTGTACAGAACCAGGGAGGCGCAGATACGCAGTATTTT
.,TRBV7-6,TRBJ1-5,.,CASSLFVPRGPQHF,TGTGCCAGCAGCTTATTCGTTCCTCGAGGGCCCCAGCATTTT
TRBD1,TRBV10-3,TRBJ2-1,once,CAISQGQYNEQFF,TGTGCCATCAGCCAGGGACAGTACAATGAGCAGTTCTTC
TRBD1,TRBV5-5,TRBJ2-5,.,CASSGMGQGTETQYF,TGTGCCAGCAGTGGAATGGGACAGGGGACAGAGACCCAGTACTTC
TRBD1,TRBV5-1,TRBJ2-2,.,CASSQQGIITGELFF,TGCGCCAGCAGTCAACAGGGGATTATCACCGGGGAGCTGTTTTTT
TRBD1,TRBV4-2,TRBJ1-2,.,CASSQAGTGGGGYTF,TGTGCCAGCAGCCAAGCCGGGACAGGGGGTGGTGGCTACACCTTC
TRBD1,TRBV29-1,TRBJ2-3,few,CSDTQGVLDTQYF,TGCAGCGACACGCAGGGGGTATTAGATACGCAGTATTTT
TRBD1,TRBV6-5,TRBJ2-7,.,CASSYQGTGGQYF,TGTGCCAGCAGTTACCAGGGGACAGGGGGGCAGTACTTC
TRBD1,TRBV28,TRBJ1-1,.,CASSRQGASNTEAFF,TGTGCCAGCAGTAGACAGGGGGCCTCGAACACTGAAGCTTTCTTT
TRBD2,TRBV4-1,TRBJ2-3,.,CASSQDWAGGLPDTQYF,TGCGCCAGCAGCCAAGATTGGGCGGGGGGGTTGCCAGATACGCAGTATTTT
TRBD1,TRBV9,TRBJ2-7,.,CASSVEAGQGLHEQYF,TGTGCCAGCAGCGTAGAGGCTGGACAGGGGTTGCACGAGCAGTACTTC
.,TRBV5-1,TRBJ1-3,.,CASSLTGGNTIYF,TGCGCCAGCAGCTTGACCGGGGGAAACACCATATATTTT
TRBD2,TRBV7-9,TRBJ2-7,.,CASSLPLAGSYEQYF,TGTGCCAGCAGCCTGCCTCTAGCGGGATCCTACGAGCAGTACTTC
.,TRBV6-4,TRBJ1-5,few,CASSEGGYNQPQHF,TGTGCCAGCAGTGAAGGAGGTTACAATCAGCCCCAGCATTTT
.,TRBV11-2,TRBJ2-7,few,CASSSNLRYDSYEQYF,TGTGCCAGCAGCTCCAATCTACGCTACGACTCCTACGAGCAGTACTTC
TRBD1,TRBV7-9,TRBJ1-1,.,CASSSDRGHTEAFF,TGTGCCAGCAGCTCCGACAGGGGCCACACTGAAGCTTTCTTT
.,TRBV5-1,TRBJ1-3,once,CASSHTASGNTIYF,TGCGCCAGCAGTCACACAGCCTCTGGAAACACCATATATTTT
TRBD1,TRBV5-1,TRBJ2-7,.,CASSFTGTGGYEQYF,TGCGCCAGCAGCTTCACCGGGACAGGGGGTTACGAGCAGTACTTC
.,TRBV19,TRBJ1-3,.,CASSRTRQSNTIYF,TGTGCCAGTAGTCGGACAAGACAGTCCAACACCATATATTTT
TRBD1,TRBV4-3,TRBJ2-5,few,CASSLGAQGVMETQYF,TGCGCCAGCAGCCTCGGGGCGCAGGGGGTGATGGAGACCCAGTACTTC
.,TRBV11-1,TRBJ2-2,.,CASSKGQVGELFF,TGTGCCAGCAGCAAAGGCCAGGTCGGGGAGCTGTTTTTT
TRBD2,TRBV7-6,TRBJ2-3,.,CASSFLAGGTDTQYF,TGTGCCAGCAGCTTCCTAGCGGGGGGCACAGATACGCAGTATTTT
.,TRBV5-3,TRBJ2-7,.,CARSFPRTAGEQYF,TGTGCCAGAAGCTTTCCCCGGACAGCAGGCGAGCAGTACTTC
TRBD1,TRBV6-6,TRBJ2-7,.,CASIPRDRGAYEQYF,TGTGCCAGCATTCCCCGGGACAGGGGAGCCTACGAGCAGTACTTC
.,TRBV2,TRBJ1-4,.,CASSGQSGLEKLFF,TGTGCCAGCAGTGGGCAGTCTGGGCTGGAAAAACTGTTTTTT
TRBD1,TRBV11-2,TRBJ2-7,once,CASTTGGYEQYF,TGTGCCAGCACTACAGGGGGCTACGAGCAGTACTTC
.,TRBV20-1,TRBJ1-1,few,CSASQGTEAFF,TGCAGTGCTAGCCAGGGGACTGAAGCTTTCTTT
TRBD1,TRBV5-4,TRBJ1-2,.,CASSTGQGINGYTF,TGTGCCAGCAGCACTGGACAGGGTATTAATGGCTACACCTTC
.,TRBV5-1,TRBJ1-1,.,CASRLEMRAQKGNTEAFF,TGCGCCAGCAGACTAGAAATGCGGGCCCAAAAAGGGAACACTGAAGCTTTCTTT
.,TRBV6-5,TRBJ2-7,.,CASSLRPTVAYEQYF,TGTGCCAGCAGTCTCCGGCCGACAGTTGCCTACGAGCAGTACTTC
TRBD1,TRBV4-1,TRBJ1-2,.,CASSHARDRSNYGYTF,TGCGCCAGCAGCCATGCCCGGGACAGGAGCAACTATGGCTACACCTTC
TRBD2,TRBV2,TRBJ2-1,few,CASSEASGGARDNEQFF,TGTGCCAGCAGTGAAGCAAGCGGGGGGGCAAGGGACAATGAGCAGTTCTTC
.,TRBV19,TRBJ1-1,.,CASSPGDLATEAFF,TGTGCCAGTAGTCCGGGGGACTTGGCGACTGAAGCTTTCTTT
.,TRBV29-1,TRBJ2-7,.,CSVGGRPYEQYF,TGCAGCGTCGGGGGGCGACCCTACGAGCAGTACTTC
.,TRBV9,TRBJ2-1,.,CASSVGTVSGEQFF,TGTGCCAGCAGCGTAGGGACAGTCAGTGGTGAGCAGTTCTTC